Sequencing of this T cell receptor (beta chain) was carried out in a study of T cells after yellow fever vaccination. Study-wide points: Only a minor proportion of clonotypes was detected across both CD4 and CD8 compartments.

In regard to this clonotype: No antigen is known for it.

This CDR3 contains 16 residues. The V segment lost 1 base and the J segment 5 bases; nucleotides outside the gene matches: 6. From germline, CDR1 is LGHNA and CDR2 YNFKEQ. TCRdb processed the 5' RACE reads anew with MiXCR; each CDR3 protein has one entry. This sample has hundreds of thousands of distinct CDR3 sequences, with over 8% found just once. This TCR came from a man between 18 and 29 years old who received the YFV17D yellow fever vaccine. Sequenced here: PBMCs, sampled on the day of the first yellow fever vaccination. This chain joins TRBV4-2 and TRBJ2-1; 9 positions agree with TRBD2. The CDR3 is CASSQVRSGGHNEQFF. The CDR3, as DNA: TGTGCCAGCAGCCAAGTCCGCAGCGGGGGGCACAATGAGCAGTTCTTC.